The T cell receptor beta chain under discussion was sequenced for a study of regulatory T cells in long-lasting Graves disease. As for the study in general: Newly diagnosed Graves' patients took antithyroid drugs under 3 months.

V was trimmed by 3 bases and J by 6 bases, leaving 9 bases between them. Germline V gene lookup returns CDR1 DFQATT and CDR2 SNEGSKA (reference sequence). The CDR3 covers 12 residues. This clonotype was detected once. Its antigen is not identified. Time point defined: newly diagnosed GD, antithyroid drugs for less than 3 months. Scientists built the TCR library using RNA that was extracted from PBMCs. For TCR beta, libraries came from iRepertoire HTBI primers and Arm-PCR of CDR3 regions. TCRdb re-derived calls from the multiplex PCR reads in MiXCR, one entry per CDR3 protein. The data hold approximately 300,000 distinct CDR3 sequences, with over 15% observed a single time. Study-wide findings and caveats: Fewer public clonotypes were shared by new patients (around 1,000) than by persistent patients (roughly 2,500). The study found TRBV28, TRBJ1-2 and TRBJ2-5 favored in persistent disease.

The clonotype comes from a female donor with Graves disease. This specimen was peripheral blood mononuclear cells (PBMCs), taken at new diagnosis, from a patient treated with antithyroid drugs. The V call is TRBV20-1, the J call TRBJ2-1; D is unclear. CDR3 residues: CSASRVPNEQFF. CDR3 in DNA: TGCAGTGCTAGCCGGGTCCCCAATGAGCAGTTCTTC.